This T cell receptor (beta chain) was retrieved from a study of beta chain features in type 1 diabetes (dated by TCRdb to the late 2010s). In the study overall: Mean age, gender distribution, total cell number and subset yield did not differ between patients and healthy donors. A total of approximately 100 million sorted cells were examined across all samples, and the number of cells per subset was strongly correlated with RNA yield. Whereas all 30 or so donors provided naive and central memory subsets, regulatory and stem cell-like memory subsets were isolated from just 8 patients and roughly 8 healthy donors. The study compared the TCRB repertoires of sorted circulating CD4+ T cell subsets in recently diagnosed type 1 diabetes patients with those in matched healthy donors. On the study overall, not on this receptor specifically: Type 1 diabetes patients showed a moderate but significant shortening of TCRB CDR3 length in all four CD4+ subsets. Only small numbers of individuals were included in the HLA sub-analyses, which left unresolved whether HLA type had any influence on TCRB rearrangement. Shorter templates might have been favored by PCR, but patient and control samples were amplified and corrected together, so both groups would have been affected equally by any skew. Naive, central memory and regulatory TCRB repertoires appeared to be more similar among patients than among healthy donors. Because cDNA was sequenced instead of genomic DNA, highly expressing activated cells could be over-represented, though the groups showed no difference in activation or CD3 levels. At VDJ recombination sites, patients with type 1 diabetes made fewer insertions and deleted more nucleotides, a pattern implying thymic rearrangement abnormalities.

The High Capacity cDNA Reverse Transcription Kit was used to reverse transcribe all of the isolated RNA, meaning that expressed TCRB transcripts were what got sequenced. Naive, central memory and regulatory T cell samples underwent deep immunoSEQ sequencing, averaging about 3.57 million total reads per sample. Sorted cells were lysed in RLT buffer, and RNA was extracted using DNase-treated RNeasy Micro or Mini kits according to cell number. Each cell subset was processed on its own to prevent cross-contamination, while patient and healthy donor samples were processed together. The immunoSEQ multiplex PCR was used to amplify TCRB sequences from cDNA, yielding 87-bp fragments that span the CDR3 region. Amplicons were sequenced on the Illumina HiSeq platform. The paper's processing steps were these. Synthetic template baselines were used to correct PCR bias computationally, reads within Hamming distance 2 were collapsed together, and singletons that could not be merged were discarded. Reads were aligned to IMGT to assign V, D and J genes, CDR3 length, and insertions or deletions at six rearrangement sites. Within each subset, clonotype counts were normalized to sorted cell number, after which true diversity and Gini coefficients were computed with the tcR R package. Repertoire sharing was quantified using the overlap coefficient calculated on TCRB nucleotide sequences. As a proxy for the pre-selection repertoire, out-of-frame TCRB sequences from naive cells were analyzed. TCRdb's version of the immuneACCESS table is confined to in-frame rearrangements and falls short of the full clone set. An unresolved V gene accounts for under half of the shortfall where checked; the remainder is of unknown origin. V, J and clone size derive from that table, while D and trimming were established from the DNA sequence. Here the sample has about 270,000 clones; more than 13% occur a single time. The top ten constitute 0.015% to 0.02% of the sample.

This clone was recorded a few times. Its specific antigen is unknown. No base quality values were provided; no much bigger clone lies one nucleotide off. Each donor gave one peripheral blood draw, averaging roughly 100 mL, which was collected into heparinised tubes. Naive, central memory, regulatory and stem cell-like memory CD4+ T cells were sorted on a BD FACSAria II using a panel including CD45RO, CCR7, CD25, CD127, CD95 and CD27. A purity above 98% was achieved for all sorted populations. PBMCs were isolated immediately by Lymphoprep density gradient centrifugation and stained directly without culture. To minimize batch effects, samples were stained and sorted in pairs, one healthy donor with one patient per experiment. V is shortened by 0 bases, J by 9 bases, and the region joining them spans 15 bases. The CDR3 runs 15 amino acids, cysteine and phenylalanine included. The sequence is cut down to CDR3 DNA, 45 bases in frame from base 1. CDR1 and CDR2 are read off the germline V gene as LGHNA and YSLEER.

The chain is made from TRBV4-3 and TRBJ2-1, with TRBD1 as a weak D call on 5 bases. The TCR comes from a man aged 25-40 years with type 1 diabetes. Input material: naive CD4+ T cells from blood. This specimen's cell subset or site label, per the study, means: true naive CD4+ T cells. The DNA sequence follows: TGCGCCAGCAGCCAAGATTCAAGGGGCCAAAGTGAGCAGTTCTTC. This translates into CASSQDSRGQSEQFF.